This T cell receptor (beta chain) came from a study of identical twins. Overall study findings and caveats: Insertions ran lower in abundant cord blood beta clonotypes, though not in memory repertoires. Some out-of-frame alpha sequences were shared by twins, and these showed excess low generation probability. There was more out-of-frame TCR alpha sharing in monozygotic twins than models estimated.

TCRdb processed the 5' RACE reads anew with MiXCR; each CDR3 protein has one entry. The sample lists about 1.7 million distinct CDR3 sequences; 25% to 35% were seen once. Note on this clonotype: The antigen remains undetermined.

CDR3 size: 17 residues. CDR1 and CDR2 from the germline V gene are MNHNS and SASEGT. Trimming removed 5 bases at V and 9 bases at J, with 26 bases between. The receptor was isolated from a newborn girl in good health. Sequenced material: cord blood. V and J are TRBV6-1 and TRBJ2-1; D may be TRBD2 (6 bases). The CDR3 nucleotides read TGTGCCAGCAGTACGTTAACGGGGAGGACTAAAAGGGGTGAGCAGTTCTTC. Its protein product is CASSTLTGRTKRGEQFF.